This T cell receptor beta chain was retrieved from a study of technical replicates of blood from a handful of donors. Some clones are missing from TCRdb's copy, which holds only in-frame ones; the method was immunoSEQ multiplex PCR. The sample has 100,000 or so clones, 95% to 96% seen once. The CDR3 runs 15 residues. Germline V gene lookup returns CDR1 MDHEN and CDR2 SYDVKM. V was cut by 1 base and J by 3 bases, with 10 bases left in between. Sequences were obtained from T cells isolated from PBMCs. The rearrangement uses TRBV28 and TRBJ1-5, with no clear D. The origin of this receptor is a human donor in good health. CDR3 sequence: CASSLSTQLNQPQHF. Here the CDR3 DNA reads TGTGCCAGCAGTTTATCGACTCAGCTCAATCAGCCCCAGCATTTT.